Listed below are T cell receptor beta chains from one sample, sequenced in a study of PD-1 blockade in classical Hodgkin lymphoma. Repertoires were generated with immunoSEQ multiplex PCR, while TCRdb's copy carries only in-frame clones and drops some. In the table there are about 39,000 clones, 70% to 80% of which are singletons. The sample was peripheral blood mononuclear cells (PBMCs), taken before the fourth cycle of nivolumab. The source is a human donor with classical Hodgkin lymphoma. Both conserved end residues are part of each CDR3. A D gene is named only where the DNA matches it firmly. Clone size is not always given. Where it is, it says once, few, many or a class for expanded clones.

CDR3 protein: CASSYGGPKETQYF; CDR3 DNA: TGTGCCAGCAGCTACGGGGGGCCCAAAGAGACCCAGTACTTC; clone size: NA; V gene: TRBV28; J gene: TRBJ2-5; D gene: NA
CDR3 protein: CASSLVGDTQYF; CDR3 DNA: TGCGCCAGCAGCTTGGTAGGGGATACGCAGTATTTT; clone size: NA; V gene: TRBV5-1; J gene: TRBJ2-3; D gene: NA
CDR3 protein: CASSDTQGTRGETQYF; CDR3 DNA: TGTGCCAGCAGCGATACGCAGGGGACGCGGGGAGAGACCCAGTACTTC; clone size: NA; V gene: TRBV9; J gene: TRBJ2-5; D gene: NA
CDR3 protein: CASSLDSNTEAFF; CDR3 DNA: TGTGCCAGCAGCCTGGACTCGAACACTGAAGCTTTCTTT; clone size: NA; V gene: TRBV7-3; J gene: TRBJ1-1; D gene: NA
CDR3 protein: CASSPSSHTDTQYF; CDR3 DNA: TGTGCCAGCTCACCCTCTAGCCACACAGATACGCAGTATTTT; clone size: NA; V gene: TRBV18; J gene: TRBJ2-3; D gene: NA
CDR3 protein: CASSSPPGNTIYF; CDR3 DNA: TGTGCCAGCAGCTCGCCACCAGGAAACACCATATATTTT; clone size: NA; V gene: TRBV11-2; J gene: TRBJ1-3; D gene: NA
CDR3 protein: CASSLDRTYTDTQYF; CDR3 DNA: TGTGCCAGCAGCTTGGACAGGACGTACACAGATACGCAGTATTTT; clone size: NA; V gene: TRBV5-6; J gene: TRBJ2-3; D gene: NA
CDR3 protein: CASRESPSTDTQYF; CDR3 DNA: TGTGCCAGTAGAGAATCGCCAAGCACAGATACGCAGTATTTT; clone size: NA; V gene: TRBV19; J gene: TRBJ2-3; D gene: NA
CDR3 protein: CASSQVGTGRTTEAFF; CDR3 DNA: TGTGCCAGCAGCCAAGTGGGGACAGGAAGAACAACTGAAGCTTTCTTT; clone size: NA; V gene: TRBV4-2; J gene: TRBJ1-1; D gene: TRBD1
CDR3 protein: CASSFGRDYNEQFF; CDR3 DNA: TGTGCCAGCAGCTTCGGTAGAGATTACAATGAGCAGTTCTTC; clone size: NA; V gene: TRBV11-3; J gene: TRBJ2-1; D gene: NA
CDR3 protein: CASSLEGFTDTQYF; CDR3 DNA: TGTGCCAGCAGCTTGGAGGGGTTCACAGATACGCAGTATTTT; clone size: NA; V gene: TRBV5-5; J gene: TRBJ2-3; D gene: NA
CDR3 protein: CAIRTSGDWDTQYF; CDR3 DNA: TGTGCCATCAGAACTAGCGGGGATTGGGATACGCAGTATTTT; clone size: NA; V gene: TRBV10-3; J gene: TRBJ2-3; D gene: TRBD2
CDR3 protein: CASSLDSSGGAEAGYTF; CDR3 DNA: TGTGCCAGCAGCTTGGACTCCTCAGGGGGCGCAGAGGCTGGCTACACCTTC; clone size: once; V gene: TRBV5-5; J gene: TRBJ1-2; D gene: TRBD1
CDR3 protein: CASREERGELFF; CDR3 DNA: TGTGCCAGCAGAGAGGAGCGAGGGGAACTGTTTTTT; clone size: NA; V gene: TRBV7-9; J gene: TRBJ1-4; D gene: NA
CDR3 protein: CASSQTSGGGTDTQYF; CDR3 DNA: TGCGCCAGCAGTCAGACTAGCGGGGGGGGCACAGATACGCAGTATTTT; clone size: once; V gene: TRBV4-3; J gene: TRBJ2-3; D gene: TRBD2
CDR3 protein: CASSLAVGAYEQYF; CDR3 DNA: TGCGCCAGCAGCTTGGCCGTTGGGGCCTACGAGCAGTACTTC; clone size: NA; V gene: TRBV5-1; J gene: TRBJ2-7; D gene: NA
CDR3 protein: CASRRDRGITYEQYF; CDR3 DNA: TGTGCCAGCAGAAGGGACAGGGGGATCACCTACGAGCAGTACTTC; clone size: once; V gene: TRBV28; J gene: TRBJ2-7; D gene: TRBD1
CDR3 protein: CASSVPGRLNYGYTF; CDR3 DNA: TGTGCCAGTAGTGTGCCGGGACGCCTAAACTATGGCTACACCTTC; clone size: NA; V gene: TRBV19; J gene: TRBJ1-2; D gene: NA